This T cell receptor beta chain was recorded in a study of PD-1 blockade in classical Hodgkin lymphoma. Unmatched junction bases numbered 12, after V lost 8 bases and J lost 9 bases. The CDR3 consists of 15 residues. CDR1 is MNHEY and CDR2 is SMNVEV in the germline V gene (reference sequence). The time point denotes: cycle 4 day 1 (C4D1), after more than five weeks of nivolumab. No patient escaped relapse after autologous stem cell transplantation, and brentuximab vedotin exposure varied. Magnetic negative selection was used to purify CD4+ T cells from PBMCs that had been thawed. The method was immunoSEQ multiplex PCR; TCRdb's version includes in-frame clones alone and lacks a portion of them. The top ten clones hold around 0.6% of a sample with 25,000 to 35,000 clones, approximately 79% of them seen once.

This clonotype originated in a human donor with classical Hodgkin lymphoma. The specimen was CD4+ T cells from blood, collected before the fourth cycle of nivolumab. The chain employs TRBV27 and TRBJ2-2; TRBD1 matches at 10 bases. The DNA for the CDR3 is TGTGCCAGCGCCTCCCCGGACAGGGGGATTAGGGAGCTGTTTTTT. Translation gives CASASPDRGIRELFF.